Listed here are 10 T cell receptor beta chains from one sample, sequenced in a study of T cells in Graves' hyperthyroidism and ophthalmopathy. Amplification yielded TCR beta CDR3 regions, with RNA transcripts as the source. Using the HTBI primer set, a first-round RT-PCR was run on the TCR CDR3. In TCRdb, the multiplex PCR reads were re-called with MiXCR into one record per CDR3 protein. The table has about half a million distinct CDR3 sequences, roughly 20% seen once. The sequenced sample consisted of blood. The origin of the receptors is a young man with Graves' hyperthyroidism.

This clonotype was picked up one time. This chain uses TRBV7-9 with TRBJ1-5; possibly TRBD1 for D (6 bases). This CDR3 has 15 amino acids. V shed 5 bases and J shed 2 bases, with 13 bases lying between them. In germline, CDR1 is SEHNR, CDR2 FQNEAQ (reference sequence). The CDR3 nucleotides read TGTGCCAGCAGCCCCCGGACAGCCCGCAATCAGCCCCAGCATTTT. This gives the protein CASSPRTARNQPQHF. The entire variable domain, with the rest obtained from reference TRBV7-9 and TRBJ1-5, is as follows: DTGVSQNPRHKITKRGQNVTFRCDPISEHNRLYWYRQTLGQGPEFLTYFQNEAQLEKSRLLSDRFSAERPKGSFSTLEIQRTEQGDSAMYLCASSPRTARNQPQHFGDGTRLSIL.

This clonotype was counted only a few times. Given a much more abundant clone one base away, this may be a read error. Because it lacks the conserved phenylalanine or tryptophan at the end, this CDR3 is likely a read error. CDR3 nucleotides: TGTGCCAGCAGAACCCCAGGGACCTCTGGAAACACCATATATTAT. Residues: CASRTPGTSGNTIYY. The chain is built from TRBV6-1 and TRBJ1-3; possibly TRBD1 for D (5 bases). Germline loops: CDR1 MNHNS, CDR2 SASEGT. The V and J ends lost 6 bases and 0 bases respectively, with 12 bases between them. This CDR3 comprises 15 residues.

This clonotype was detected many times. The CDR3 coding sequence is TGTGCCAGCAGTTTTGGGAGTAGGGAGCAGTACTTC. It yields the protein CASSFGSREQYF. V is TRBV28 and J is TRBJ2-7, with D perhaps matching TRBD2 (5 bases). This CDR3 spans 12 amino acids. CDR1 is MDHEN, CDR2 SYDVKM, per germline. Deletions cut 3 bases from V and 7 bases from J, with 10 bases between.

This clonotype was picked up a small number of times. The chain combines TRBV20-1 with TRBJ2-7, with 8 nucleotides matching TRBD1. V gave up 5 bases and J gave up 2 bases; unmatched junction bases: 11. This CDR3 comprises 15 residues. CDR1 is DFQATT and CDR2 is SNEGSKA in the germline V gene (reference sequence). CDR3 nucleotide sequence: TGCAGTGCTCCATTCAGGGGACAGGATCCCTACGAGCAGTACTTC. This encodes CSAPFRGQDPYEQYF.

This clonotype appeared many times. The chain has TRBV2 and TRBJ1-1; D remains unclear. V lost 3 bases, J lost 6 bases, and 17 bases lay in between. Germline CDR1 and CDR2: SNHLY and FYNNEI. The CDR3 contains 15 residues. The DNA for the CDR3 is TGTGCCAGCAGTGAGGCGCAGCTTGGGTTCTCTGAAGCTTTCTTT. It yields the protein CASSEAQLGFSEAFF.

The chain recombines TRBV4-1 with TRBJ2-2, with D unclear. There are 14 residues in the CDR3. Germline loops: CDR1 MGHRA, CDR2 YSYEKL. V was trimmed by 6 bases and J by 0 bases, leaving 8 bases between them. CDR3 DNA sequence: TGCGCCAGCAGATGGCTCCCGAACACCGGGGAGCTGTTTTTT. As protein: CASRWLPNTGELFF.

At least ten counts were recorded for this clonotype. The chain couples TRBV6-1 to TRBJ1-5; D not resolved. Germline V gene lookup returns CDR1 MNHNS and CDR2 SASEGT. V lost 0 bases and J 1 base, leaving 7 bases between the germline ends. There are 15 residues in the CDR3. CDR3 loop: CASSEASRSNQPQHF. In nucleotides, the CDR3 is TGTGCCAGCAGTGAAGCTAGCAGGAGCAATCAGCCCCAGCATTTT.

A note on this clonotype: A read error may produce the germline difference seen at one junction end. The chain uses TRBV6-5 and TRBJ1-1; D remains unclear. Germline-derived CDR1 and CDR2 are MNHEY and SVGAGI. This CDR3 has 13 amino acids. The CDR3 DNA reads as TGTGCCAGCAGGTACTTGGATAACACTGAAGCTTGCTTT. This encodes CASRYLDNTEACF.

This clonotype was seen many times. The V call is TRBV11-1, the J call TRBJ1-1, with 7 bases lining up with TRBD1. Germline trimming cut 6 bases from V and 8 bases from J; bases unmatched to any gene: 6. The CDR3 has 12 amino acids. Germline V gene data show CDR1 as SGHAT and CDR2 as FQDESV (reference sequence). The chain's CDR3 is CASSSQGVEAFF. The CDR3 DNA sequence: TGTGCCAGCAGTTCGCAGGGGGTAGAAGCTTTCTTT.

This clonotype was observed a handful of times. The chain recombines TRBV10-3 with TRBJ2-4; no reliable D call. The V end was cut by 0 bases, the J end by 0 bases, with 12 bases between. Germline values: CDR1 ENHRY, CDR2 SYGVKD. The CDR3 length is 17 residues. In nucleotides, the CDR3 is TGTGCCATCAGTGAGTCAGAGCTTCTACTAGCCAAAAACATTCAGTACTTC. Its translation is CAISESELLLAKNIQYF.